The clone carrying this T cell receptor beta chain was seen ten or more times. The source of the sample is a study of T-cell memory formation after mild COVID-19. TCRdb passed the 5' RACE reads through MiXCR, listing each CDR3 protein once. Here the sample spans 580,000 or so distinct CDR3 sequences, around 15% being singletons. V was clipped by 5 bases and J by 8 bases, with 16 bases between them. Per germline, CDR1 MNHEY and CDR2 SMNVEV (reference sequence). The CDR3 has 14 amino acids. This sequence originates from an adult woman who had mild COVID-19 (a few samples of this study predate the infection). Cell type and time point are not known. Sequencing input: PBMCs or a T cell subset sorted from them (not recorded which). The chain couples TRBV27 to TRBJ2-1, with a tentative D call TRBD1 (6 bases). This chain's CDR3 is CASSPLLRGHEQFF. The CDR3, as DNA: TGTGCCAGCAGTCCACTGCTCAGGGGCCATGAGCAGTTCTTC.